A selection of T cell receptor beta chains follows, all from one sample in a study of T-cell reconstitution after alpha-beta-depleted transplantation in children. TCRdb ran MiXCR on the PCR reads and lists one entry per CDR3 protein. This table has fewer than 750,000 distinct CDR3 sequences, about 21% appearing once. The material sequenced was PBMCs, mostly from graft donor cells, taken 360 days after TCRalphabeta/CD19-depleted stem cell transplant. These receptors originate from a boy under two years old who had a stem cell transplant for acute myeloid leukemia, so the T cells may come from the graft donor. Each CDR3 is given with its conserved first and last residue. Fields, in order: J gene, D gene, clone size, V gene, CDR3 DNA, CDR3 protein. The D gene is left open where the match is weak. Clone size is stated in some rows and not others, as once, few, many or a class when expanded.

TRBJ2-5,.,.,TRBV27,TGTGCCAGCAGTTCCCTCGGTCAGGACCACCAAGAGACCCAGTACTTC,CASSSLGQDHQETQYF
TRBJ2-3,.,.,TRBV7-2,TGTGCCAGCACAACGGGGTCGTCCACAGATACGCAGTATTTT,CASTTGSSTDTQYF
TRBJ2-1,TRBD2,.,TRBV13,TGTGCCAGCAGCTTTCGCTATAGGACTAGCGGGGACAATGAGCAGTTCTTC,CASSFRYRTSGDNEQFF
TRBJ2-1,.,many,TRBV5-1,TGCGCCAGCACAGTCGGCGGCAATGAGCAGTTCTTC,CASTVGGNEQFF
TRBJ2-7,.,.,TRBV9,TGTGCCAGCAGCGTAGAGGGGGAAGGGGCGCCTCCCTACGAGCAGTACTTC,CASSVEGEGAPPYEQYF
TRBJ2-5,.,few,TRBV7-2,TGTGCCAGCAGCTTAATTACCCAAGAGACCCAGTACTTC,CASSLITQETQYF
TRBJ2-1,TRBD2,.,TRBV5-6,TGTGCCAGCAGCTTAAAGCGGGGGGGCCGTGAGCAGTTCTTC,CASSLKRGGREQFF
TRBJ1-1,TRBD1,many,TRBV4-3,TGCGCCAGCAGCCAGGGACAGGGGTTGAACACTGAAGCTTTCTTT,CASSQGQGLNTEAFF
TRBJ1-1,TRBD1,.,TRBV25-1,TGTGCCAGCAGTGGCACCTACAGGGGGGAAGCTTTCTTT,CASSGTYRGEAFF
TRBJ1-1,TRBD1,many,TRBV20-1,TGCAGTGCAACAGGGGGCCGTACTGAAGCTTTCTTT,CSATGGRTEAFF
TRBJ2-5,.,many,TRBV20-1,TGCAGTGCTAGTCAGGGCGGGGAAGAGACCCAGTACTTC,CSASQGGEETQYF
TRBJ1-1,TRBD1,once,TRBV30,TGTGCCTGGAGTACAGGGGTGGGCACTGAAGCTTTCTTT,CAWSTGVGTEAFF
TRBJ2-5,TRBD2,.,TRBV28,TGTGCCAGCAGTTCTCCCGGGTTGGGACTAGCGGGACTGGCGACCCAGTACTTC,CASSSPGLGLAGLATQYF
TRBJ2-2,TRBD1,.,TRBV12-3/TRBV12-4,TGTGCCAGCAGTTCAAACAGGGGCGCCGGGGAGCTGTTTTTT,CASSSNRGAGELFF
TRBJ1-2,TRBD1,many,TRBV29-1,TGCAGCGTTGCCAGGGGGCGGGATGGCTACACCTTC,CSVARGRDGYTF
TRBJ2-2,.,.,TRBV6-5,TGTGCCAGCAGTTACTTCCCCAGTGGGAGCACCGGGGAGCTGTTTTTT,CASSYFPSGSTGELFF
TRBJ1-3,.,.,TRBV12-3/TRBV12-4,TGTGCCAGCACCCCAAGGAGGAACGGAAACACCATATATTTT,CASTPRRNGNTIYF
TRBJ2-1,TRBD1,many,TRBV20-1,TGCAGTGCTGACCGGGACAGGGGGTACAATGAGCAGTTCTTC,CSADRDRGYNEQFF
TRBJ1-1,TRBD1,many,TRBV20-1,TGCAGTGCTAGATCGGGACAGGGTTCCTCCGCTCCTGAAGCTTTCTTT,CSARSGQGSSAPEAFF
TRBJ2-3,.,many,TRBV7-2,TGTGCCAGCAGCTTAGAAGGCCTAGCAGGTTCAGATACGCAGTATTTT,CASSLEGLAGSDTQYF
TRBJ2-5,.,.,TRBV2,TGTGCCAGCAGTGAAGCGCGTCATAGTCAAGAGACCCAGTACTTC,CASSEARHSQETQYF
TRBJ2-3,.,many,TRBV4-3,TGCGCCAGCAGCCAAGATGCTAGCTCTACAGATACGCAGTATTTT,CASSQDASSTDTQYF
TRBJ2-1,TRBD2,.,TRBV5-1,TGCGCCAGCAGCTCACTAGCGGGGGGGGACAATGAGCAGTTCTTC,CASSSLAGGDNEQFF
TRBJ1-5,.,few,TRBV10-3,TGTGCCATCAGTGAGTCGATTTATAATCAGCCCCAGCATTTT,CAISESIYNQPQHF
TRBJ1-4,.,.,TRBV29-1,TGCAGCGTTGTAAAGGGAGTAGGGGAAAAACTGTTTTTT,CSVVKGVGEKLFF
TRBJ1-3,.,.,TRBV20-1,TGCAGTGCTAGAGTACCGGGGCGCGGAAACACCATATATTTT,CSARVPGRGNTIYF
TRBJ2-2,.,.,TRBV6-1,TGTGCCAGCAGGACAGCAGCCGAGAACACCGGGGAGCTGTTTTTT,CASRTAAENTGELFF
TRBJ2-3,.,few,TRBV12-3/TRBV12-4,TGTGCCAGCATCCCTCGGGACTCGCACACAGATACGCAGTATTTT,CASIPRDSHTDTQYF
TRBJ1-6,.,few,TRBV20-1,TGCAGTGCTAGAGCCGGGGGGAATTCACCCCTCCACTTT,CSARAGGNSPLHF
TRBJ2-2,.,.,TRBV6-2/TRBV6-3,TGTGCCAGCAGTTACGAGGGATACACCGGGGAGCTGTTTTTT,CASSYEGYTGELFF
TRBJ2-3,.,many,TRBV7-9,TGTGCCAGCAGCTTAGGTCGGGACGGGGATACGCAGTATTTT,CASSLGRDGDTQYF
TRBJ2-4,.,.,TRBV20-1,TGCAGTGCCTATCCCTACAGGGAGAAAAACATTCAGTACTTC,CSAYPYREKNIQYF
TRBJ2-3,.,many,TRBV30,TGTGCCTGCCCCACAATAGATACGCAGTATTTT,CACPTIDTQYF
TRBJ2-1,.,few,TRBV6-1,TGTGCCAGCAGTGGTAGCGCTAGCACCTACAATGAGCAGTTCTTC,CASSGSASTYNEQFF
TRBJ2-5,TRBD2,few,TRBV10-3,TGTGCCATCAGTTCGACTAGCGGGGAAGAGACCCAGTACTTC,CAISSTSGEETQYF
TRBJ2-5,TRBD2,many,TRBV12-3/TRBV12-4,TGTGCCAGCACCCCAGCGGGGGCCATGGGGACCCAGTACTTC,CASTPAGAMGTQYF
TRBJ2-7,.,few,TRBV20-1,TGCAGTGCTCCCCTAACCGACACAGGGACCAACTACGAGCAGTACTTC,CSAPLTDTGTNYEQYF
TRBJ2-7,.,few,TRBV7-2,TGTGCCAGCAGCTCCCACTCCCGCTCCTACGAGCAGTACTTC,CASSSHSRSYEQYF
TRBJ2-3,.,.,TRBV20-1,TGCAGTGCCAGCCCGGGGTCGGGGACAGATACGCAGTATTTT,CSASPGSGTDTQYF
TRBJ1-4,.,many,TRBV7-9,TGTGCCAGCTCGACTTCAACTAATGAAAAACTGTTTTTT,CASSTSTNEKLFF
TRBJ2-1,.,.,TRBV7-2,TGTGCCAGCAGCTTTCGGGGACGTGAGCTCCCGAGCTCCTACAATGAGCAGTTCTTC,CASSFRGRELPSSYNEQFF
TRBJ2-1,.,.,TRBV6-5,TGTGCCAGCAGTTACTCGAGCTTCGGCGGCTCCTACAATGAGCAGTTCTTC,CASSYSSFGGSYNEQFF
TRBJ2-3,TRBD2,.,TRBV4-2,TGTGCCAGCAGCTCCTCGACTAGCGGGGAGGAGACAGATACGCAGTATTTT,CASSSSTSGEETDTQYF
TRBJ1-1,TRBD1,.,TRBV6-4,TGTGCCAGCAGTCCCAGGGGGGAAAACACTGAAGCTTTCTTT,CASSPRGENTEAFF
TRBJ2-3,.,.,TRBV6-5,TGTGCCAGCAGTTATCTTGCGGGCGAATTCACAGATACGCAGTATTTT,CASSYLAGEFTDTQYF
TRBJ1-2,.,few,TRBV12-3/TRBV12-4,TGTGCCAGCAGTTTAAGGGTGAATGGCTACACCTTC,CASSLRVNGYTF
TRBJ2-5,.,many,TRBV29-1,TGCAGCGTTGGGTCGGCGGTTGAGACCCAGTACTTC,CSVGSAVETQYF
TRBJ2-5,TRBD2,.,TRBV7-2,TGTGCCAGCAGCTTAGGAGTGGGACTAGTCTCAGAGACCCAGTACTTC,CASSLGVGLVSETQYF
TRBJ2-7,.,.,TRBV6-5,TGTGCCAGCAGTTACTCGTCTTTTACGGGGGGACACCCGACCTACGAGCAGTACTTC,CASSYSSFTGGHPTYEQYF
TRBJ2-1,TRBD2,.,TRBV10-2,TGCGCCAGCCTGACTAGCGGGGGGTCTCTGGAGCAGTTCTTC,CASLTSGGSLEQFF
TRBJ2-3,.,many,TRBV29-1,TGCAGCGTGGATGACAGTCCCACAGATACGCAGTATTTT,CSVDDSPTDTQYF